These 16 T cell receptor beta chains originate from one sample sequenced in a study of blood T cell repertoires in COVID-19. The table came from immunoSEQ multiplex PCR; TCRdb's copy has only in-frame clones and leaves some out. The sample includes a few hundred thousand clones, approximately 86% seen only once; the top ten take just over 8%. Sequencing input: PBMCs or T cells enriched from blood (not recorded which). These receptors all come from a woman aged 55-70 years who had recovered from COVID-19.

This clone was detected a few times. V is TRBV27 and J is TRBJ1-6; 7 bases line up with TRBD1. Unmatched junction bases numbered 15, after V lost 10 bases and J lost 9 bases. The length of the CDR3 is 15 residues. Germline V gene sequence: CDR1 MNHEY, CDR2 SMNVEV (reference sequence). CDR3 protein: CATSREGAISSPLHF. The DNA of the CDR3 is TGTGCCACCAGCCGGGAGGGGGCGATTTCTTCACCCCTCCACTTT.

CDR3 coding DNA: TGTGCCAGCACCGAGACAGTTTCCAGCAATCAGCCCCAGCATTTT. As protein: CASTETVSSNQPQHF. The rearrangement uses TRBV2 and TRBJ1-5; D perhaps matches TRBD1 (5 bases). This CDR3 has 15 amino acids. Trimming cost V 7 bases and J 1 base, with 14 bases left between them. The germline CDR1 and CDR2 sequences are SNHLY and FYNNEI.

The chain has TRBV6-6 and TRBJ2-2, with 8 nucleotides matching TRBD1. CDR1 MNHNY and CDR2 SVGAGI come from the germline V gene (reference sequence). This CDR3 is 15 amino acids long. V shed 5 bases and J 5 bases; nucleotides not matched to a gene: 7. CDR3 sequence (DNA): TGTGCCAGCAGTCACAGGGGGATGAAAACCGGGGAGCTGTTTTTT. Residues: CASSHRGMKTGELFF.

J is TRBJ2-5 and V is TRBV10-3, with a possible D match to TRBD1 (6 bases). The CDR3 totals 14 residues. Germline CDR1 ENHRY, CDR2 SYGVKD. V lost 0 bases, J lost 5 bases, and 10 bases lay in between. CDR3 in DNA: TGTGCCATCAGTGAGTCTAAACAGGGTGAGACCCAGTACTTC. This encodes CAISESKQGETQYF.

The CDR3 DNA follows: TGTGCCAGCAGTTTCGGGGGTTCACCCCTCCACTTT. Its translation: CASSFGGSPLHF. This chain joins TRBV28 and TRBJ1-6; D might be TRBD1 (5 bases). Germline V CDR1 and CDR2: MDHEN, SYDVKM. The V gene lost 3 bases and the J gene lost 9 bases, with 6 bases spanning the gap. The CDR3 is made up of 12 amino acids.

V gene TRBV18 combines with J gene TRBJ1-5; no clear D. The CDR3 covers 16 residues. The germline V and J ends were trimmed by 4 bases and 6 bases, with 19 bases remaining between them. The germline gives CDR1 KGHSH, CDR2 LQKENI. The CDR3 DNA follows: TGTGCCAGCTCACTCTACGGGATGGGGTCGGGTCAGCCCCAGCATTTT. Amino acid sequence: CASSLYGMGSGQPQHF.

There are a few counts of this clone. The chain joins TRBV27 to TRBJ1-6; maybe TRBD1 (5 bases). The CDR3 is 14 amino acids. CDR1 and CDR2 from the germline V gene are MNHEY and SMNVEV (reference sequence). Trimming shortened V by 8 bases and J by 5 bases, and 13 bases separated the two germline ends. CDR3 amino acids: CASGGTADNSPLHF. In nucleotides, the CDR3 is TGTGCCAGCGGAGGGACCGCCGATAATTCACCCCTCCACTTT.

V gene TRBV3-1 (or the pseudogene TRBV3-2) combines with J gene TRBJ2-1; D is perhaps TRBD2 (5 bases). Between the trimmed V and J ends, which lost 0 bases and 4 bases, there was a span of 7 bases. Looked up from germline, CDR1 is LGHDT and CDR2 is YNNKEL (reference sequence). The CDR3 has 14 amino acids. The CDR3 protein is CASSQDQRYNEQFF. In nucleotides, the CDR3 is TGTGCCAGCAGCCAAGATCAGCGGTACAATGAGCAGTTCTTC.

The CDR3 sequence is CASSFRRGLGGNTIYF. CDR3 DNA sequence: TGTGCCAGCAGTTTCCGCAGGGGGCTAGGGGGAAACACCATATATTTT. The chain links TRBV28 to TRBJ1-3; the match to TRBD1 covers 8 bases. Germline V CDR1 and CDR2: MDHEN, SYDVKM. V lost 3 bases, J lost 4 bases, and 8 bases stayed unmatched. CDR3 length: 16 residues.

Notes on this clone: Other DNA sequences within the sample encode an identical CDR3. The CDR3 coding sequence is TGTGCCAGCAGCTTACGCGGTTCCGGGGAGCTGTTTTTT. Translated, it gives CASSLRGSGELFF. The V call is TRBV11-2, the J call TRBJ2-2, with unresolved D. The V gene's germline CDR1 is SGHAT and CDR2 FQNNGV. The V gene lost 2 bases and the J gene lost 6 bases, with 7 bases spanning the gap. The length of the CDR3 is 13 residues.

CDR3 region: CASSQVTSNTDTQYF. For the CDR3, the DNA is TGTGCCAGCAGCCAAGTAACTAGTAACACAGATACGCAGTATTTT. The rearrangement joins TRBV3-1 (or the pseudogene TRBV3-2) to TRBJ2-3, with a possible D match to TRBD2 (5 bases). The V gene's germline CDR1 is LGHDT and CDR2 YNNKEL (reference sequence). Deletions cut 1 base from V and 2 bases from J, with 10 bases between. The CDR3 consists of 15 residues.

The rearrangement uses TRBV27 and TRBJ2-1; 7 positions agree with TRBD1. The CDR3 loop spans 14 amino acids. V lost 4 bases to trimming and J lost 9 bases; unmatched junction nucleotides: 9. Germline-derived CDR1 and CDR2 are MNHEY and SMNVEV (reference sequence). For the CDR3, the DNA is TGTGCCAGCAGTTCGGTTCCCAGGGGGACTGAGCAGTTCTTC. Translation gives CASSSVPRGTEQFF.

The CDR3 coding sequence is TGTGCCAGCAGTGTTTATACTGGAAACACCATATATTTT. Amino acids: CASSVYTGNTIYF. This chain connects TRBV2 to TRBJ1-3; D not certain. Germline CDR1 is SNHLY and CDR2 is FYNNEI. Trimming removed 4 bases at V and 2 bases at J, with 6 bases between. CDR3 length: 13 amino acids.

The chain links TRBV6-5 to TRBJ2-1, with TRBD1 matching 9 bases. The CDR3 is 15 amino acids. CDR1 MNHEY and CDR2 SVGAGI come from the germline V gene. V was pared by 5 bases and J by 7 bases, with 9 bases of the junction left unmatched. The DNA of the CDR3 is TGTGCCAGCAGTCCCGGGACAGGGTGGGGTAATGAGCAGTTCTTC. Amino acid sequence: CASSPGTGWGNEQFF.

In DNA, the CDR3 is TGTGCCAGCTCACGCACCAGGGTGTCTGCTGAGCAGTTCTTC. This encodes CASSRTRVSAEQFF. This chain uses TRBV18 with TRBJ2-1; tentative D call: TRBD1 (5 bases). V was trimmed by 4 bases and J by 9 bases, leaving 16 bases between them. In germline, CDR1 is KGHSH, CDR2 LQKENI. The CDR3 is 14 residues long.

The chain links TRBV4-2 to TRBJ2-4; 10 nucleotides align to TRBD2. Trimming removed 2 bases from V and 0 bases from J; junction bases left unmatched: 7. The V gene's germline CDR1 is LGHNA and CDR2 YNFKEQ. The CDR3 length is 18 residues. Here the CDR3 DNA reads TGTGCCAGCAGCCAACTAGCGGGGGTGGAACCAGCCAAAAACATTCAGTACTTC. Protein product: CASSQLAGVEPAKNIQYF.